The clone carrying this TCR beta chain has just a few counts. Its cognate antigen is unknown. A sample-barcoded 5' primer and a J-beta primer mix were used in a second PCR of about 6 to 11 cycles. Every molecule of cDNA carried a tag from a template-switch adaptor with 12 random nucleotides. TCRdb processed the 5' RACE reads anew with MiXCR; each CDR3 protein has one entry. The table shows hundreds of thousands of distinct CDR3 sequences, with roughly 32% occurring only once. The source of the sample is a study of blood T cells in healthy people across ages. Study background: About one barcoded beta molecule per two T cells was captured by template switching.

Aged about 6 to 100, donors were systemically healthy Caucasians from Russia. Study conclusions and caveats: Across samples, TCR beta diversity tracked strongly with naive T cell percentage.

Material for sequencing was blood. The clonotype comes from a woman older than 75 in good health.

CDR3 sequence: CAWNARGPDEQYF. Written as DNA, the CDR3 is TGTGCCTGGAATGCTCGGGGACCCGACGAGCAGTACTTC. The chain links TRBV30 to TRBJ2-7; D may correspond to TRBD1 or TRBD2 (5 bases each). With 4 bases removed from V and 5 bases from J, the gap between germline ends came to 15 bases. The CDR3 runs 13 residues. Germline V gene data show CDR1 as GTSNPN and CDR2 as SVGIG (reference sequence). Full variable domain (outside the CDR3, taken from reference TRBV30 and TRBJ2-7): SQTIHQWPATLVQPVGSPLSLECTVEGTSNPNLYWYRQAAGRGLQLLFYSVGIGQISSEVPQNLSASRPQDRQFILSSKKLLLSDSGFYLCAWNARGPDEQYFGPGTRLTVT.